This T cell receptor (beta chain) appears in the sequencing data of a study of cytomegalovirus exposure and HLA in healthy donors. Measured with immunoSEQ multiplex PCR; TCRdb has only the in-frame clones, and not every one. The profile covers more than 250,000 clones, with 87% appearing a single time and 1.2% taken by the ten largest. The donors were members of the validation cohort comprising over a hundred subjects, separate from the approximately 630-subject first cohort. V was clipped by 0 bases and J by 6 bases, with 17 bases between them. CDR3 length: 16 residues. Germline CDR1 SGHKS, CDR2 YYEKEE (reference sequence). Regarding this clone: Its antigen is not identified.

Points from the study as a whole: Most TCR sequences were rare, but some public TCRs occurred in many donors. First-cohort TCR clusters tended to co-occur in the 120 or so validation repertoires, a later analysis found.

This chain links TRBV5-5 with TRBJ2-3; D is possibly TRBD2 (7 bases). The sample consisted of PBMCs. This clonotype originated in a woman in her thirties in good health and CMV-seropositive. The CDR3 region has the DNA TGTGCCAGCAGCTTGGTCGGCGGGGGCGTTTCGGATACGCAGTATTTT. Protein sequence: CASSLVGGGVSDTQYF.